A single sample gave rise to the 8 T cell receptor beta chains below, sequenced in a study of blood T cell repertoires in COVID-19 (dated by TCRdb to the early 2020s). The library was generated by the immunoSEQ multiplex PCR assay. TCRdb limited this immuneACCESS table to in-frame rearrangements with V and J called. A share of clones is missing; checked studies link under half to unresolved V genes, and the rest is unexplained. This sample holds more than 300,000 clones; 91% were observed only once. The leading ten clones occupy over 0.7% of the sample. The sequencing sample was made of PBMCs or T cells enriched from blood (not recorded which). The receptors originated from a woman between 40 and 50 years old who had been exposed to COVID-19.

Concerning this clone itself: Other DNA sequences of this sample code for an identical CDR3. The J gene is TRBJ2-3, the V gene TRBV27; D possibly corresponds to TRBD1 (6 bases). CDR1 is MNHEY and CDR2 is SMNVEV in the germline V gene (reference sequence). With 5 bases removed from V and 3 bases from J, the gap between germline ends came to 6 bases. This CDR3 is 12 amino acids long. The chain's CDR3 is CASSRGTDTQYF. CDR3 bases: TGTGCCAGCAGTAGGGGGACAGATACGCAGTATTTT.

The V and J genes are TRBV24-1 and TRBJ2-7; weak D call: TRBD1 (5 bases). CDR3 size: 14 residues. The germline gives CDR1 KGHDR, CDR2 SFDVKD. V was clipped by 10 bases and J by 5 bases, with 20 bases between them. The CDR3 sequence: CATWTHQGFHEQYF. The CDR3 DNA sequence: TGTGCCACATGGACCCATCAGGGTTTCCACGAGCAGTACTTC.

This chain links TRBV21-1 with TRBJ1-1; TRBD1, the table's D call, lacks a check against the DNA. TRBV21-1 counts as a pseudogene. This CDR3 comprises 15 residues. CDR3 sequence: CASSAPRGPNTEAFF. The CDR3 DNA reads TGTGCCAGCAGCGCCCCCAGGGGTCCGAACACTGAAGCTTTCTTT.

This chain connects TRBV25-1 to TRBJ2-1; D call uncertain. CDR1 and CDR2 (germline): MGHDK, SYGVNS. The CDR3 runs 13 residues. V was shortened by 2 bases and J by 10 bases, with 12 bases between the two germline ends. The CDR3 reads CASSELGPTEQFF. In nucleotides, the CDR3 is TGTGCCAGCAGTGAACTGGGCCCTACCGAGCAGTTCTTC.

The genes are TRBV9 and TRBJ2-7; 8 bases map to TRBD2. This CDR3 comprises 15 residues. With V trimmed by 4 bases and J by 3 bases, 9 bases remained unmatched. Germline V gives CDR1 SGDLS, CDR2 YYNGEE. The CDR3 DNA sequence: TGTGCCAGCAGCTCTGCGGGAGGTTGGGGCTACGAGCAGTACTTC. Translation: CASSSAGGWGYEQYF.

The V gene is TRBV4-1, the J gene TRBJ1-2; tentatively, D is TRBD1 (6 bases). Trimming shortened V by 5 bases and J by 6 bases, and 7 bases separated the two germline ends. CDR3 length: 11 amino acids. Germline CDR1 and CDR2: MGHRA and YSYEKL. The DNA of the CDR3 is TGCGCCAGCAGCAGGGGGAATGGCTACACCTTC. Its translation: CASSRGNGYTF.

The CDR3 is CASSQGPQAYNSPLHF. The DNA of the CDR3 is TGTGCCAGCAGCCAAGGTCCACAGGCATATAATTCACCCCTCCACTTT. The V call is TRBV3-1 (or the pseudogene TRBV3-2), the J call TRBJ1-6; maybe TRBD1 (5 bases). The CDR3 spans 16 residues. Germline values: CDR1 LGHDT, CDR2 YNNKEL (reference sequence). V lost 1 base, J lost 4 bases, and 11 bases lay in between.

The rearrangement joins TRBV10-3 to TRBJ1-1, with 7 bases lining up with TRBD1. From germline, CDR1 is ENHRY and CDR2 SYGVKD. The CDR3 contains 15 residues. The J segment lost 8 bases and the V segment lost 3 bases, leaving 12 bases of the junction unmatched. The CDR3 sequence: CAISDLSGTANEAFF. DNA for the CDR3: TGTGCCATCAGTGACTTATCCGGGACAGCAAACGAAGCTTTCTTT.